The clone carrying this TCR beta chain was observed once. No antigen is known for it. Adolescents were screened for latent TB by skin test and IGRA. This specimen belongs to a study of T cells in tuberculosis. Sequencing was performed with immunoSEQ multiplex PCR; in TCRdb, only in-frame clones are kept and a portion is missing. The profile shows 44,000 or so clones, roughly 96% of them singletons. Germline V gene lookup returns CDR1 GTSNPN and CDR2 SVGIG (reference sequence). This CDR3 has 15 amino acids. The trim removed 0 bases at V and 7 bases at J, leaving 9 bases unmatched. Whole-study results and caveats: Samples were chosen by availability of cryopreserved specimens. Active tuberculosis TCR-alpha repertoires lay closer to GMM-specific TCRs than IGRA-negative controls, suggesting clonal expansion.

The sequencing input was PBMCs. The chain employs TRBV30 and TRBJ1-3; 7 bases are a match to TRBD1. This TCR came from a donor aged 5 to 30 with latent tuberculosis or without tuberculosis infection. CDR3 in amino acids: CAWSVLRGDSNTIYF. CDR3 DNA sequence: TGTGCCTGGAGTGTACTGAGAGGGGACAGTAACACCATATATTTT.